Each of the 27 T cell receptor beta chains below was sequenced from the same sample in a study of shared T cell receptors in the human thymus (dated by TCRdb to 2020 to 2023). Library method: the immunoSEQ multiplex PCR assay. Entries here come from immuneACCESS through TCRdb and include only in-frame sequences with V and J called. Some clones fail to appear in such tables; in the studies checked, an unresolved V gene covers under half of the shortfall, and the cause of the remainder is unknown. In this sample the table shows 700,000 to 750,000 clones, approximately 85% of which occur a single time. Of the sample, 0.0095% to 0.011% falls within the top ten clones. This sample was shared with a second study, whose subject was human thymus T cells.

Sequencing was performed on thymocytes. The receptors were sampled from a girl under two years old with a congenital heart defect. Donor details come from another sample of the same person, matched by shared clones.

The chain recombines TRBV20-1 with TRBJ2-7; D ambiguous. Germline lookup yields CDR1 DFQATT and CDR2 SNEGSKA (reference sequence). This CDR3 is built from 10 residues. The V gene lost 6 bases and the J gene lost 4 bases, with 7 bases spanning the gap. For the CDR3, the DNA is TGCAGTGCCAGGAAATACGAGCAGTACTTC. Its translation: CSARKYEQYF.

This rearrangement joins TRBV9 to TRBJ2-7; D is unresolved. Per the germline V gene, CDR1 is SGDLS and CDR2 is YYNGEE. Trimming shortened V by 7 bases and J by 0 bases, and 8 bases separated the two germline ends. CDR3 length: 12 residues. The DNA for the CDR3 is TGTGCCAGCGCGAGCTCCTCCTACGAGCAGTACTTC. Translating it yields CASASSSYEQYF.

This chain joins TRBV7-2 and TRBJ2-5; 9 bases align to TRBD2. The length of the CDR3 is 17 residues. Trimming at V came to 2 bases and at J to 5 bases, leaving 12 bases not matched to a gene. CDR1 is SGHTA, CDR2 FQGNSA, per germline. The CDR3 DNA reads as TGTGCCAGCAGCTTAAATGGCGGGGGGGCAGTGTGGGAGACCCAGTACTTC. It specifies CASSLNGGGAVWETQYF.

This clone was observed a single time. The genes are TRBV4-3 and TRBJ1-3; maybe TRBD1 (6 bases). V gave up 4 bases and J gave up 1 base, with 14 bases separating them. This CDR3 spans 16 amino acids. CDR1 is LGHNA and CDR2 is YSLEER in the germline V gene. The CDR3 here is CASSRSPGQSGNTIYF. The CDR3 region has the DNA TGCGCCAGCAGCCGATCCCCGGGACAATCTGGAAACACCATATATTTT.

This chain's CDR3 is CATSKPIGVVKNTEAFF. Here the CDR3 DNA reads TGTGCCACCAGCAAGCCGATCGGGGTGGTGAAGAACACTGAAGCTTTCTTT. The V gene is TRBV15, the J gene TRBJ1-1; D call uncertain. In germline, CDR1 is LNHNV, CDR2 YYDKDF (reference sequence). This CDR3 region has 17 residues. V dropped 4 bases and J dropped 1 base, with 19 bases sitting between them.

Remarks on this clone: The sample holds other DNA sequences that translate to the same CDR3. The V call is TRBV28, the J call TRBJ1-6, with a weak D call TRBD1 (6 bases). CDR3 length: 14 residues. Between the trimmed V and J ends, which lost 3 bases and 7 bases, there was a span of 10 bases. The V gene's germline CDR1 is MDHEN and CDR2 SYDVKM. CDR3 residues: CASSFRGGNSPLHF. In DNA, the CDR3 is TGTGCCAGCAGTTTCAGGGGTGGCAATTCACCCCTCCACTTT.

This rearrangement joins TRBV7-8 to TRBJ1-3; TRBD1 matches at 8 bases. Germline trimming cut 5 bases from V and 5 bases from J; bases unmatched to any gene: 8. The CDR3 contains 15 residues. CDR1 is SGHVS and CDR2 is FQNEAQ in the germline V gene. The CDR3 loop is CASSDDRGFRNTIYF. The CDR3 DNA sequence: TGTGCCAGCAGCGACGACAGGGGTTTCCGAAACACCATATATTTT.

The chain is built from TRBV19 and TRBJ1-2; 10 nucleotides line up with TRBD1. Looked up from germline, CDR1 is LNHDA and CDR2 is SQIVND (reference sequence). This CDR3 comprises 17 residues. V dropped 7 bases and J dropped 2; count of bases not matched to a gene: 13. DNA for the CDR3: TGTGCCAGTATCGAGACAGGGGGCTCTATGGCCAACTATGGCTACACCTTC. It encodes CASIETGGSMANYGYTF.

Of note for this clone: The sample contains more than one DNA sequence encoding this CDR3. V and J are TRBV18 and TRBJ2-5; D might be TRBD2 (5 bases). The V and J ends lost 3 bases and 0 bases respectively, with 8 bases between them. The CDR3 length is 14 residues. The germline CDR1 and CDR2 sequences are KGHSH and LQKENI. CDR3 coding DNA: TGTGCCAGCTCACCCCGGACTTACCAAGAGACCCAGTACTTC. Translating it yields CASSPRTYQETQYF.

The chain carries TRBV6-5 and TRBJ2-2, with TRBD1 identical over 7 bases. Germline lookup yields CDR1 MNHEY and CDR2 SVGAGI. CDR3 size: 15 residues. After removal of 0 bases from V and 5 bases from J, the junction contained 3 bases not matched to a gene. CDR3 protein: CASSYSTGNTGELFF. DNA for the CDR3: TGTGCCAGCAGTTACTCGACAGGGAATACCGGGGAGCTGTTTTTT.

This chain uses TRBV4-3 with TRBJ1-6; D not resolved. From germline, CDR1 is LGHNA and CDR2 YSLEER. With 1 base removed from V and 0 bases from J, the gap between germline ends came to 10 bases. The CDR3 sequence is 17 residues long. This CDR3 is CASSQAWWSSYNSPLHF. CDR3 bases: TGCGCCAGCAGCCAAGCGTGGTGGAGCTCCTATAATTCACCCCTCCACTTT.

Here the CDR3 reads CASSPTGLGIQYF. CDR3 bases: TGTGCCAGCAGCCCGACAGGATTGGGCATTCAGTACTTC. The chain joins TRBV5-8 to TRBJ2-4; tentatively, D is TRBD1 (6 bases). Trimming removed 4 bases from V and 9 bases from J, with 14 bases in between. The CDR3 covers 13 residues. From germline, CDR1 is SGHTS and CDR2 YDEGEE.

This sequence joins TRBV4-1 and TRBJ2-4, with D perhaps matching TRBD2 (6 bases). V was cut by 0 bases and J by 2 bases, with 11 bases left in between. Looked up from germline, CDR1 is MGHRA and CDR2 is YSYEKL. The CDR3 contains 16 residues. This CDR3 reads CASSQDGGAPKNIQYF. The CDR3 DNA reads TGCGCCAGCAGCCAAGACGGGGGAGCCCCCAAAAACATTCAGTACTTC.

This chain links TRBV30 with TRBJ2-1, with 7 bases matching TRBD2. The V gene end was trimmed by 1 base and the J gene end by 8 bases; junction bases not matched to a gene: 2. The CDR3 spans 12 residues. The germline CDR1 and CDR2 sequences are GTSNPN and SVGIG (reference sequence). The CDR3 sequence: CAWSGLADEQFF. The CDR3, as DNA: TGTGCCTGGAGTGGACTAGCTGATGAGCAGTTCTTC. Variable domain in full (rest from reference TRBV30 and TRBJ2-1): SQTIHQWPATLVQPVGSPLSLECTVEGTSNPNLYWYRQAAGRGLQLLFYSVGIGQISSEVPQNLSASRPQDRQFILSSKKLLLSDSGFYLCAWSGLADEQFFGPGTRLTVL.

This clone was recorded only once. This chain links TRBV10-2 with TRBJ1-6; 7 bases agree with TRBD1. This CDR3 comprises 15 residues. Per germline, CDR1 WSHSY and CDR2 SAAADI. Germline trimming cut 6 bases from V and 7 bases from J; bases unmatched to any gene: 9. DNA of the CDR3: TGCGCCAGCAGGCCCAACCGGGACAGAAATTCACCCCTCCACTTT. Protein: CASRPNRDRNSPLHF.

The chain is built from TRBV20-1 and TRBJ1-3; no clear D. Germline loops: CDR1 DFQATT, CDR2 SNEGSKA (reference sequence). Trimming removed 6 bases at V and 4 bases at J, with 7 bases between. This CDR3 spans 11 amino acids. CDR3: CSALKGNTIYF. DNA for the CDR3: TGCAGTGCCCTAAAGGGAAACACCATATATTTT.

Written as DNA, the CDR3 is TGTGCCAGCAGCTTAGTCGTAACAGGGCACTTCTATGGCTACACCTTC. This gives the protein CASSLVVTGHFYGYTF. V gene TRBV7-8 combines with J gene TRBJ1-2, with D perhaps matching TRBD1 (6 bases). The CDR3 sequence is 16 residues long. V gave up 1 base and J gave up 4 bases, with 16 bases separating them. CDR1 is SGHVS and CDR2 is FQNEAQ in the germline V gene.

The rearrangement uses TRBV4-3 and TRBJ1-2; 9 bases fit TRBD1. The CDR3 consists of 16 residues. The germline gives CDR1 LGHNA, CDR2 YSLEER. Germline trimming cut 3 bases from V and 3 bases from J; bases unmatched to any gene: 8. CDR3 sequence reads: CASSHQGGDRDYGYTF. CDR3 nucleotide sequence: TGCGCCAGCAGCCACCAAGGTGGGGACAGGGACTATGGCTACACCTTC.

The chain is built from TRBV28 and TRBJ2-1; D is unresolved. V gave up 3 bases and J gave up 6 bases, with 12 bases separating them. The CDR3 runs to 14 residues. CDR1 MDHEN and CDR2 SYDVKM come from the germline V gene. The CDR3 sequence is CASSFLAGSNEQFF. In nucleotides, the CDR3 is TGTGCCAGCAGTTTCCTCGCCGGGTCCAATGAGCAGTTCTTC.

This clone occurred once. V usage is TRBV7-9 and J usage is TRBJ1-2; 7 nucleotides align to TRBD1. Per germline, CDR1 SEHNR and CDR2 FQNEAQ (reference sequence). The length of the CDR3 is 14 residues. J gave up 3 bases and V 5 bases, and 6 bases lay outside the gene matches. CDR3 protein: CASSLGQAHYGYTF. CDR3 nucleotides: TGTGCCAGCAGCCTTGGACAGGCCCACTATGGCTACACCTTC.

There are a few counts of this clone. This chain links TRBV10-3 with TRBJ1-2; TRBD1 agrees at 8 bases. CDR1 ENHRY and CDR2 SYGVKD come from the germline V gene. The CDR3 spans 16 residues. Trimming removed 9 bases from V and 5 bases from J; junction bases left unmatched: 17. CDR3 amino acids: CAMMVSQGADEYGYTF. In nucleotides, the CDR3 is TGTGCCATGATGGTTTCCCAGGGGGCTGATGAGTATGGCTACACCTTC.

The V call is TRBV6-1, the J call TRBJ2-3; the match to TRBD1 covers 8 bases. Trimming took 8 bases from V and 2 from J; bases not matched to a gene: 9. The CDR3 runs 15 residues. The germline gives CDR1 MNHNS, CDR2 SASEGT. For the CDR3, the DNA is TGTGCCAGCGGCCAGACAGGGGAAAACACAGATACGCAGTATTTT. As protein: CASGQTGENTDTQYF.

This clone was picked up a small number of times. The chain recombines TRBV13 with TRBJ2-3, with D perhaps matching TRBD2 (6 bases). The CDR3 sequence is 13 residues long. Germline loops: CDR1 PRHDT, CDR2 FYEKMQ (reference sequence). V was pared by 4 bases and J by 4 bases, with 9 bases between. The CDR3 protein is CASSSTGADTQYF. CDR3 nucleotides: TGTGCCAGCAGCTCGACGGGGGCAGATACGCAGTATTTT.

The DNA of the CDR3 is TGCGCCAGCAGCCAAGAAGACAGGGGTGAAGCTTTCTTT. Amino acids: CASSQEDRGEAFF. The rearrangement uses TRBV4-1 and TRBJ1-1; 8 bases are shared with TRBD1. Germline V lookup: CDR1 MGHRA, CDR2 YSYEKL. The junction had 1 base not matched to a gene; V was cut back by 0 bases and J by 7 bases. The CDR3 is made up of 13 amino acids.

The chain couples TRBV5-6 to TRBJ1-1; tentative D call: TRBD1 (5 bases). The ends were cut back, 4 bases at V and 11 bases at J, with 21 bases in the middle. In germline, CDR1 is SGHDT, CDR2 YYEEEE. The CDR3 runs 14 residues. The CDR3 loop is CASSLPSGGLGAFF. CDR3 DNA sequence: TGTGCCAGCAGCCTCCCCTCGGGGGGTTTGGGGGCTTTCTTT. The full variable domain, its missing parts supplied by reference TRBV5-6 and TRBJ1-1, is DAGVTQSPTHLIKTRGQQVTLRCSPKSGHDTVSWYQQALGQGPQFIFQYYEEEERQRGNFPDRFSGHQFPNYSSELNVNALLLGDSALYLCASSLPSGGLGAFFGQGTRLTVV.

The V gene is TRBV27, the J gene TRBJ1-4, with no clear D. V lost 6 bases, J lost 6 bases, and 23 bases lay in between. CDR1 and CDR2 (germline): MNHEY, SMNVEV (reference sequence). This CDR3 is 17 amino acids long. This chain's CDR3 is CASRRAEPIPDHEKLFF. The CDR3, as DNA: TGTGCCAGCAGGCGGGCGGAACCAATACCGGACCATGAAAAACTGTTTTTT.

The V call is TRBV4-3, the J call TRBJ1-2, with TRBD1 identical over 8 bases. V trimming: 3 bases; J trimming: 4 bases; junction bases outside the gene matches: 7. This CDR3 is built from 15 residues. The germline V gene encodes CDR1 LGHNA and CDR2 YSLEER. The DNA for the CDR3 is TGCGCCAGCAGCCATGGCGACAGGGGCGGCTATGGCTACACCTTC. This gives the protein CASSHGDRGGYGYTF.